The 12 T cell receptor beta chains listed next were all sequenced from one sample in a study of blood T cell dynamics during melanoma immunotherapy. Documented time point: pre-treatment baseline. This table comes from immunoSEQ multiplex PCR, and its TCRdb copy is limited to in-frame clones, with some not included. The sample gives approximately 9,500 clones, around 89% of which show up once; around 7.2% is in the top ten. The input for sequencing was blood, taken from a patient treated with checkpoint blockade. These receptors were taken from a human donor with melanoma.

V and J are TRBV7-6 and TRBJ2-5, with D tentatively TRBD1 (5 bases). The J call may be in error: the DNA end matches TRBJ2-7 better. This CDR3 has 14 residues. Germline V lookup: CDR1 SGHVS, CDR2 FNYEAQ. The CDR3 sequence is CASSLSRASYEQYF. The CDR3 DNA follows: TGTGCCAGCAGCTTAAGCAGGGCCTCCTACGAGCAGTACTTC.

This chain connects TRBV27 to TRBJ2-7; D tentatively fits TRBD1 or TRBD2 (5 bases each). CDR3 length: 15 residues. The ends were cut back, 1 base at V and 7 bases at J, with 17 bases in the middle. The germline V gene has CDR1 MNHEY and CDR2 SMNVEV (reference sequence). As DNA, the CDR3 is TGTGCCAGCAGTTTATACGGGGCCCAGATGAGGGAGCAGTACTTC. Translation: CASSLYGAQMREQYF.

The CDR3 spells CSVEDGPGRMGSYGYTF. The CDR3 coding sequence is TGCAGCGTTGAAGATGGGCCAGGGAGGATGGGTAGTTATGGCTACACCTTC. The gene calls are TRBV29-1 and TRBJ1-2; maybe TRBD1 (5 bases). The CDR3 covers 17 residues. Trimming took off 0 bases at V and 5 bases at J, with 22 bases between the two ends. The V gene's germline CDR1 is SQVTM and CDR2 ANQGSEA.

This chain connects TRBV18 to TRBJ2-1; 11 bases match TRBD2. Germline-derived CDR1 and CDR2 are KGHSH and LQKENI. This CDR3 spans 15 amino acids. J gave up 7 bases and V 4 bases, and 6 bases lay outside the gene matches. The CDR3 DNA sequence: TGTGCCAGCTCACGCACTAGCGGGAGTATGAATGAGCAGTTCTTC. Translated: CASSRTSGSMNEQFF.

This rearrangement joins TRBV10-3 to TRBJ2-7; 8 bases line up with TRBD1. J gave up 4 bases and V 7 bases, and 9 bases lay outside the gene matches. This CDR3 is built from 14 residues. Germline CDR1 reads ENHRY; CDR2 reads SYGVKD. The CDR3 loop is CAITSGQGSYEQYF. The CDR3 region has the DNA TGTGCCATCACGAGCGGACAGGGTAGTTACGAGCAGTACTTC.

The chain links TRBV28 to TRBJ2-7; weak D call: TRBD1 (5 bases). CDR1 is MDHEN, CDR2 SYDVKM, per germline. This CDR3 has 13 amino acids. V was shortened by 6 bases and J by 6 bases, with 15 bases between the two germline ends. DNA of the CDR3: TGTGCCAGCAGCTTTTCTTATGGGGCCGAGCAGTACTTC. Translated: CASSFSYGAEQYF.

This clone was detected once. V gene TRBV19 combines with J gene TRBJ2-7; 9 nucleotides match TRBD2. The germline V gene encodes CDR1 LNHDA and CDR2 SQIVND (reference sequence). This CDR3 region has 16 residues. V shed 8 bases and J 0 bases; nucleotides not matched to a gene: 11. This CDR3 is CASPGGSGRSSYEQYF. The CDR3 nucleotides read TGTGCCAGTCCCGGGGGAAGCGGGAGGAGCTCCTACGAGCAGTACTTC. The variable domain in full, completed from reference TRBV19 and TRBJ2-7, reads DGGITQSPKYLFRKEGQNVTLSCEQNLNHDAMYWYRQDPGQGLRLIYYSQIVNDFQKGDIAEGYSVSREKKESFPLTVTSAQKNPTAFYLCASPGGSGRSSYEQYFGPGTRLTVT.

The chain links TRBV28 to TRBJ2-1, with 12 nucleotides matching TRBD2. Germline trimming cut 8 bases from V and 5 bases from J; bases unmatched to any gene: 13. There are 17 residues in the CDR3. CDR1 is MDHEN, CDR2 SYDVKM, per germline. Here the CDR3 DNA reads TGTGCCAGCCGACGGCTCGGAGGACTAGCGGGGAACAATGAGCAGTTCTTC. It is translated as CASRRLGGLAGNNEQFF.

The chain's CDR3 is CASSPPIGHPKNQPQHF. The CDR3 DNA follows: TGTGCCAGCTCACCACCGATCGGACACCCGAAAAATCAGCCCCAGCATTTT. This sequence joins TRBV18 and TRBJ1-5, with D perhaps TRBD1 (5 bases). Trimming pared 0 bases from V and 4 bases from J, leaving 16 bases between. The CDR3 has 17 residues. Germline V gene lookup returns CDR1 KGHSH and CDR2 LQKENI.

The V call is TRBV29-1, the J call TRBJ2-7; D is perhaps TRBD1 (8 bases). With 5 bases removed from V and 3 bases from J, the gap between germline ends came to 23 bases. This CDR3 has 16 amino acids. Per the germline V gene, CDR1 is SQVTM and CDR2 is ANQGSEA. Written as DNA, the CDR3 is TGCAGCGTTTGTTTGGGGGGGACAGGACGGAACTACGAGCAGTACTTC. It translates to CSVCLGGTGRNYEQYF.

This rearrangement joins TRBV30 to TRBJ2-3; either TRBD1 or TRBD2 may fit D (5 bases each). V dropped 2 bases and J dropped 4 bases, with 13 bases sitting between them. The germline gives CDR1 GTSNPN, CDR2 SVGIG (reference sequence). CDR3 length: 14 residues. CDR3 bases: TGTGCCTGGAGTCCCCGCGTGGGGGCAGATACGCAGTATTTT. It yields the protein CAWSPRVGADTQYF.

This clone was seen a few times. V and J are TRBV2 and TRBJ1-1; a possible D gene is TRBD1 (5 bases). Per the germline V gene, CDR1 is SNHLY and CDR2 is FYNNEI. Trimming took off 1 base at V and 6 bases at J, with 9 bases between the two ends. There are 13 residues in the CDR3. The CDR3: CASSEGGWSEAFF. CDR3 DNA: TGTGCCAGCAGTGAAGGGGGCTGGTCTGAAGCTTTCTTT.